This T cell receptor (beta chain) was profiled in a study of shared clonotypes between healthy human individuals. Study details: The composition of the donors was a couple of women and a few men aged 18 to 49.

Turning to this clone: Its antigen remains unknown.

Notes on the study in general: Among non-shared clonotypes, generation probabilities were lower than among those shared by all four donors.

Profiled with immunoSEQ multiplex PCR; TCRdb holds only in-frame clones, not every one. Of approximately 2.5 million clones in the sample, 93% were seen once. CDR3 size: 15 residues. Germline loops: CDR1 LNHDA, CDR2 SQIVND (reference sequence). Trimming pared 8 bases from V and 0 bases from J, leaving 14 bases between. Sequencing was performed on naive CD4+ T cells from PBMCs. Noted subset: CD45RA+ positively selected. V and J are TRBV19 and TRBJ1-5; unclear D gene. This receptor was identified in a man between 18 and 35 years old in good health. Some clones in this sample may be carry-over from other donors' samples. The CDR3 bases are TGTGCCAGTGGGTGGATGGACCCTAGCAATCAGCCCCAGCATTTT. This encodes CASGWMDPSNQPQHF.